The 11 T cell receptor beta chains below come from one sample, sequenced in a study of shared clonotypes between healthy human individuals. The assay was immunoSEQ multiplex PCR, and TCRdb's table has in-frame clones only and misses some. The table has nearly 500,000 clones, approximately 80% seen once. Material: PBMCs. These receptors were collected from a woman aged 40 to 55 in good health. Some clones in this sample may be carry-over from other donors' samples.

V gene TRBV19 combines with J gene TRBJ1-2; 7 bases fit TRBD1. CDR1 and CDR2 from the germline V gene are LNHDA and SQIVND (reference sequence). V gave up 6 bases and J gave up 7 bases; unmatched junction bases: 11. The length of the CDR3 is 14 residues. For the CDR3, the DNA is TGTGCCAGTAGGATCCCGGAGGGGGCGCCTGGCTACACCTTC. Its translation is CASRIPEGAPGYTF.

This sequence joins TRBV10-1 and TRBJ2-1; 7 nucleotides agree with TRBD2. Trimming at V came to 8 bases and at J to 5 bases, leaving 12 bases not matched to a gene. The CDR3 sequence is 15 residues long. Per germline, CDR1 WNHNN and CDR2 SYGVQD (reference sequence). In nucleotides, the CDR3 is TGCGCCAGCCATGCGGTAGCTAGCGGCGACAATGAGCAGTTCTTC. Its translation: CASHAVASGDNEQFF.

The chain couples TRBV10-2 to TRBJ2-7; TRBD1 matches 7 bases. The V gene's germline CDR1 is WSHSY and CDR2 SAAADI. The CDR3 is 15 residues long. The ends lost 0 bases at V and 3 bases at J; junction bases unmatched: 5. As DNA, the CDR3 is TGCGCCAGCAGTGAGTCGACAGGGTCAAGCTACGAGCAGTACTTC. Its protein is CASSESTGSSYEQYF.

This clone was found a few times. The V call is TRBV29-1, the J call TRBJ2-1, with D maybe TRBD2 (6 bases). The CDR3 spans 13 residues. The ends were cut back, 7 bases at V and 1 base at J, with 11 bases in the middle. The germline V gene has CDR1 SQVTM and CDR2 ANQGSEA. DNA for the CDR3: TGCAGCGCGACGGAGGGTTCCTACAATGAGCAGTTCTTC. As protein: CSATEGSYNEQFF.

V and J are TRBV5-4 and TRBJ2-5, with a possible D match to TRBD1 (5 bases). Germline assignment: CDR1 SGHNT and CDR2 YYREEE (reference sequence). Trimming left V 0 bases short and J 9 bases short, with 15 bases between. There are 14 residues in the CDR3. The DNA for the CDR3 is TGTGCCAGCAGCTTGGATTCAGGAAGCAGGGCCCAGTACTTC. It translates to CASSLDSGSRAQYF.

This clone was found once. CDR3 DNA sequence: TGTGCCAGCAGTTACTTTCCTAGCGGGACTCCCAATGAGCAGTTCTTC. It encodes CASSYFPSGTPNEQFF. J is TRBJ2-1 and V is TRBV6-5; 9 nucleotides agree with TRBD2. V lost 1 base, J lost 6 bases, and 7 bases stayed unmatched. The CDR3 is 16 residues long. The germline V gene has CDR1 MNHEY and CDR2 SVGAGI.

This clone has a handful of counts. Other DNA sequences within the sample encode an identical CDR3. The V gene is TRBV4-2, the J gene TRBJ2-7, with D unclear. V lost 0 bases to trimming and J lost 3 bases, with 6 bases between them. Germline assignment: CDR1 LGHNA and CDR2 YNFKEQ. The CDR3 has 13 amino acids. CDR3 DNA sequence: TGTGCCAGCAGCCAAGACCGCTACTACGAGCAGTACTTC. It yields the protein CASSQDRYYEQYF.

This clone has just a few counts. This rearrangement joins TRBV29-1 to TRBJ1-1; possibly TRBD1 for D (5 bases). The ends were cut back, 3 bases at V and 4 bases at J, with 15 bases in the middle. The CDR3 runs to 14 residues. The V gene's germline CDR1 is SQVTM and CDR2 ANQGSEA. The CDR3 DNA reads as TGCAGCGTTGATATCCAGGGCCCGGGCACTGAAGCTTTCTTT. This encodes CSVDIQGPGTEAFF.

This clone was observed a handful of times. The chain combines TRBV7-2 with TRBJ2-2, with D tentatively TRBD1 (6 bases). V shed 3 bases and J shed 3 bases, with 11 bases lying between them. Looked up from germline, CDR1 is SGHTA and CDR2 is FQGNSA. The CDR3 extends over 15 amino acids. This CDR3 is CASSFGTSYTGELFF. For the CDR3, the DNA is TGTGCCAGCAGCTTTGGGACAAGCTACACCGGGGAGCTGTTTTTT.

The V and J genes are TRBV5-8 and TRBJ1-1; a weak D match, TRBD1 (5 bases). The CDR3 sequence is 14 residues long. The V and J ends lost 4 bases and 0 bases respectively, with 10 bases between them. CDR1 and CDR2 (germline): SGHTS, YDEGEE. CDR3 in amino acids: CASSPGRVNTEAFF. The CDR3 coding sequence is TGTGCCAGCAGCCCAGGCAGGGTGAACACTGAAGCTTTCTTT.

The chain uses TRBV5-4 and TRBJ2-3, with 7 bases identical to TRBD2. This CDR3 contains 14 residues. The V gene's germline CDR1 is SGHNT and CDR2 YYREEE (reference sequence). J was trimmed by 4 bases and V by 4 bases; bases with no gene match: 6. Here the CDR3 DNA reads TGTGCCAGCAGCCAAGGGCGGGAGCCAGATACGCAGTATTTT. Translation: CASSQGREPDTQYF.